These T cell receptor beta chains were read from a single sample in a study of blood T cell repertoires in COVID-19. Repertoires were generated with immunoSEQ multiplex PCR, while TCRdb's copy carries only in-frame clones and drops some. The sample contains some 340,000 clones, roughly nine tenths of which appear only once. The sequencing sample was made of PBMCs or T cells enriched from blood (not recorded which). The receptors here all came from a woman between 25 and 40 years old who had been exposed to COVID-19. CDR3s leave out the opening cysteine and the closing phenylalanine or tryptophan. Size tells how often a clone was seen (once, few, many) or the class of an expanded clone, and some rows leave it out.

V: TRBV2
size: NA
J: TRBJ1-1
CDR3: ASLHVGQGASGEAF

V: TRBV10-2
size: NA
J: TRBJ1-1
CDR3: ASSEFRDSAKEAF

V: TRBV2
size: NA
J: TRBJ2-3
CDR3: ASSLPGLHTDTQY

V: TRBV7-9
size: NA
J: TRBJ1-5
CDR3: ASSSWTRPGPQH

V: TRBV15
size: NA
J: TRBJ1-1
CDR3: ATSRIGTVNTEAF

V: TRBV7-9
size: NA
J: TRBJ2-5
CDR3: ASSFGGAETQY

V: TRBV25-1
size: NA
J: TRBJ1-2
CDR3: ASGQGGGYT

V: TRBV11-2
size: NA
J: TRBJ1-2
CDR3: ASSSTGSYGYT

V: TRBV6-5
size: NA
J: TRBJ2-6
CDR3: ASSRSDSGANVLT

V: TRBV7-2
size: NA
J: TRBJ1-6
CDR3: ASSLGQSSNSPLH

V: TRBV7-2
size: NA
J: TRBJ1-2
CDR3: ASSLGIRWRNGNYGYT

V: TRBV18
size: NA
J: TRBJ1-1
CDR3: ASATGSLNTEAF

V: TRBV4-1
size: NA
J: TRBJ1-1
CDR3: ASSRRGNTEAF

V: TRBV2
size: once
J: TRBJ1-3
CDR3: ASSEGTTGNTIY

V: TRBV28
size: once
J: TRBJ1-1
CDR3: ASRIYGQGTVERAF

V: TRBV5-1
size: NA
J: TRBJ1-2
CDR3: ASSEGANVGGYT

V: TRBV3-1/TRBV3-2
size: NA
J: TRBJ1-1
CDR3: ASSQEGRGPWTEAF

V: TRBV3-1/TRBV3-2
size: NA
J: TRBJ1-4
CDR3: ASSHTTSGGKLF

V: TRBV6-1
size: NA
J: TRBJ2-7
CDR3: ASSEAWVPTGSYEQY

V: TRBV28
size: NA
J: TRBJ2-3
CDR3: ASGRAGGTTDTQY

V: TRBV7-2
size: NA
J: TRBJ2-1
CDR3: ASSSRWAGEILNEQF

V: TRBV6-1
size: NA
J: TRBJ1-6
CDR3: ASSELALH

V: TRBV5-1
size: NA
J: TRBJ1-3
CDR3: ASSLGQPYSENTIY

V: TRBV7-9
size: NA
J: TRBJ1-6
CDR3: ASSPPTDGAGSPLH

V: TRBV5-1
size: NA
J: TRBJ2-5
CDR3: ASSLSPPSLGETQY

V: TRBV2
size: NA
J: TRBJ1-1
CDR3: ASRSGTRGTEAF

V: TRBV11-2
size: NA
J: TRBJ2-7
CDR3: ASSLDRRPQTYEQY

V: TRBV5-6
size: NA
J: TRBJ2-7
CDR3: ASSLVGLAVETYEQY